The clone carrying this TCR beta chain was detected a few times. Its specificity is not known. This entry belongs to a study of T cell repertoires in cytomegalovirus infection. On the study more broadly: Alongside well-studied HLA-B-restricted CMV epitopes, recently identified HLA-C-restricted CMV epitopes were also used. Matching HLA type and CMV infection were both indicated by public TCR beta signatures.

MiXCR was run by TCRdb on the reads, yielding one entry per CDR3 protein. The table includes roughly 150,000 distinct CDR3 sequences, roughly 32% detected once. The sample here was CD8+ T cells from cultured PBMCs, taken from culture after CMV antigen stimulation. This TCR derives from a human donor in good health (CMV status not recorded). Some clones in this sample may be carry-over from other donors' samples.

In nucleotides, the CDR3 is TGTGCCAGCAGCTTAGGAGCAGCCTCCTACGAGCAGTACTTC. Translation gives CASSLGAASYEQYF. The chain has TRBV7-6 and TRBJ2-7; D gene unclear. The CDR3 contains 14 residues. V was pared by 1 base and J by 0 bases, with 7 bases between. Germline V gene sequence: CDR1 SGHVS, CDR2 FNYEAQ.